A single sample gave rise to the 19 T cell receptor beta chains below, sequenced in a study of breast tumors, draining lymph nodes, adjacent tissues. A single record per CDR3 protein comes from TCRdb applying MiXCR to the multiplex PCR reads. The sample lists about 7,600 distinct CDR3 sequences, nearly 75% occurring once. Sequencing used tumor-adjacent breast tissue. These receptors were collected from a female donor with breast cancer. Some clones in this sample may be carry-over from other donors' samples.

The chain combines TRBV10-3 with TRBJ2-7; D call uncertain. The CDR3 is 13 residues long. With 2 bases removed from V and 3 bases from J, the gap between germline ends came to 8 bases. In germline, CDR1 is ENHRY, CDR2 SYGVKD. CDR3 in amino acids: CAISENDGYEQYF. CDR3 bases: TGTGCCATCAGTGAGAATGACGGCTACGAGCAGTACTTC.

This chain links TRBV5-1 with TRBJ1-6; 7 nucleotides align to TRBD1. Per the germline V gene, CDR1 is SGHRS and CDR2 is YFSETQ. V dropped 4 bases and J dropped 6; count of bases not matched to a gene: 4. The CDR3 covers 14 residues. The CDR3 DNA sequence: TGCGCCAGCAGCCGGGACAGCGGTAATTCACCCCTCCACTTT. Translation gives CASSRDSGNSPLHF.

The chain has TRBV20-1 and TRBJ2-1; a possible D gene is TRBD2 (5 bases). The CDR3 runs to 14 residues. Deletions cut 1 base from V and 3 bases from J, with 10 bases between. The germline gives CDR1 DFQATT, CDR2 SNEGSKA (reference sequence). The CDR3 loop reads CSARVRGSYNEQFF. The CDR3 DNA reads as TGCAGTGCTAGAGTGCGAGGGAGCTACAATGAGCAGTTCTTC.

The chain couples TRBV20-1 to TRBJ2-5, with unresolved D. This CDR3 region has 13 residues. The germline CDR1 and CDR2 sequences are DFQATT and SNEGSKA (reference sequence). The germline V and J ends were trimmed by 3 bases and 1 base, with 9 bases remaining between them. The CDR3 DNA reads TGCAGTGCTAGTAATAGTCCCCAAGAGACCCAGTACTTC. It specifies CSASNSPQETQYF.

The J gene is TRBJ2-7, the V gene TRBV11-3, with TRBD1 matching over 9 bases. The CDR3 sequence is 16 residues long. From germline, CDR1 is SGHNT and CDR2 YENEEA. Trimming at V came to 0 bases and at J to 4 bases, leaving 7 bases not matched to a gene. The CDR3 reads CASSLDVGQGRYEQYF. The CDR3 nucleotides are TGTGCCAGCAGCTTAGATGTGGGACAGGGCCGTTACGAGCAGTACTTC.

V usage is TRBV6-1 and J usage is TRBJ2-5, with D tentatively TRBD1 (5 bases). CDR3 length equals 13 residues. V lost 4 bases, J lost 5 bases, and 11 bases lay in between. CDR1 MNHNS and CDR2 SASEGT come from the germline V gene. This CDR3 is CASSVTVAETQYF. The CDR3 coding sequence is TGTGCCAGCAGTGTGACAGTCGCCGAGACCCAGTACTTC.

In its sample, this clonotype was seen many times. This chain connects TRBV9 to TRBJ2-1; D not certain. This CDR3 is 15 amino acids long. CDR1 and CDR2 (germline): SGDLS, YYNGEE. The V gene lost 0 bases and the J gene lost 4 bases, with 11 bases spanning the gap. Here the CDR3 DNA reads TGTGCCAGCAGCGTAGCCCAGGACCCATACAATGAGCAGTTCTTC. Its translation: CASSVAQDPYNEQFF.

V usage is TRBV7-9 and J usage is TRBJ1-2; D is unclear. CDR3 size: 15 residues. V lost 4 bases and J 0 bases, leaving 12 bases between the germline ends. The V gene's germline CDR1 is SEHNR and CDR2 FQNEAQ (reference sequence). The CDR3 loop is CASSSPGGPNYGYTF. CDR3 DNA sequence: TGTGCCAGCAGCTCCCCCGGCGGGCCTAACTATGGCTACACCTTC. Supplemented by reference TRBV7-9 and TRBJ1-2, the full variable domain reads DTGVSQNPRHKITKRGQNVTFRCDPISEHNRLYWYRQTLGQGPEFLTYFQNEAQLEKSRLLSDRFSAERPKGSFSTLEIQRTEQGDSAMYLCASSSPGGPNYGYTFGSGTRLTVV.

The chain employs TRBV6-4 and TRBJ1-2; TRBD1 matches 8 bases. Trimming cost V 4 bases and J 5 bases; bases outside gene matches: 3. Germline V gene lookup returns CDR1 MRHNA and CDR2 SNTAGT. The length of the CDR3 is 13 residues. CDR3 DNA: TGTGCCAGCAGTGTCACAGGGGGATATGGCTACACCTTC. This sequence encodes CASSVTGGYGYTF.

This clonotype rates as medium-sized. V and J are TRBV12-3 or TRBV12-4 and TRBJ2-7; D is unclear. This CDR3 has 12 residues. V lost 2 bases, J lost 4 bases, and 6 bases lay in between. CDR3 DNA: TGTGCCAGCAGTTTAAACCGGTACGAGCAGTACTTC. Translating it yields CASSLNRYEQYF.

This clonotype was picked up a small number of times. The chain uses TRBV19 and TRBJ2-5; TRBD2 might be the D (5 bases). Trimming took 3 bases from V and 1 from J, leaving 6 bases between them. This CDR3 has 13 amino acids. Looked up from germline, CDR1 is LNHDA and CDR2 is SQIVND (reference sequence). DNA for the CDR3: TGTGCCAGTAGTATGGACTTCCAAGAGACCCAGTACTTC. It codes for CASSMDFQETQYF.

As DNA, the CDR3 is TGTGCCAGCAGTTGGCTGCGAGATAACAATGAGCAGTTCTTC. Protein product: CASSWLRDNNEQFF. The rearrangement joins TRBV27 to TRBJ2-1; D unresolved. The CDR3 consists of 14 residues. V lost 4 bases and J lost 5, with 12 bases in between. Per the germline V gene, CDR1 is MNHEY and CDR2 is SMNVEV (reference sequence).

In this sample, this clonotype is medium-sized. The chain carries TRBV20-1 and TRBJ2-3; no definite D call. This CDR3 contains 14 residues. V was shortened by 6 bases and J by 7 bases, with 20 bases between the two germline ends. The germline CDR1 and CDR2 sequences are DFQATT and SNEGSKA (reference sequence). The CDR3 loop reads CSARYLGPLNTQYF. The CDR3 region has the DNA TGCAGTGCGCGGTACCTCGGGCCACTTAATACGCAGTATTTT.

This clonotype is labeled as medium-sized. The CDR3 nucleotides are TGTGCCAGCAGCGTTAGCGGGAGCTTCACCGGGGAGCTGTTTTTT. Translated, it gives CASSVSGSFTGELFF. V usage is TRBV9 and J usage is TRBJ2-2; TRBD2 matches at 9 bases. V lost 2 bases and J lost 4; bases outside the gene matches: 3. This CDR3 spans 15 amino acids. Per the germline V gene, CDR1 is SGDLS and CDR2 is YYNGEE.

The rearrangement links TRBV29-1 to TRBJ2-1, with D perhaps matching TRBD2 (6 bases). From germline, CDR1 is SQVTM and CDR2 ANQGSEA. V lost 1 base to trimming and J lost 12 bases, with 10 bases between them. The CDR3 contains 11 residues. The CDR3 DNA is TGCAGCGTTGAAGTGGGGGGTTGGCAGTTCTTC. Translated: CSVEVGGWQFF.

The chain links TRBV19 to TRBJ1-1; tentatively, D is TRBD1 (6 bases). The length of the CDR3 is 14 residues. V was cut by 1 base and J by 5 bases, with 11 bases left in between. The V gene's germline CDR1 is LNHDA and CDR2 SQIVND (reference sequence). CDR3 residues: CASSIVGGGTEAFF. CDR3 nucleotide sequence: TGTGCCAGTAGTATAGTGGGGGGCGGAACTGAAGCTTTCTTT. The whole variable domain, filled in from reference TRBV19 and TRBJ1-1, reads DGGITQSPKYLFRKEGQNVTLSCEQNLNHDAMYWYRQDPGQGLRLIYYSQIVNDFQKGDIAEGYSVSREKKESFPLTVTSAQKNPTAFYLCASSIVGGGTEAFFGQGTRLTVV.

This chain links TRBV20-1 with TRBJ1-6; TRBD1 matches 10 bases. Trimming removed 0 bases from V and 7 bases from J; junction bases left unmatched: 6. Germline V gene sequence: CDR1 DFQATT, CDR2 SNEGSKA (reference sequence). The CDR3 is made up of 16 amino acids. In DNA, the CDR3 is TGCAGTGCTAGAGAGGACGGACAGGGGGGCAATTCACCCCTCCACTTT. Protein sequence: CSAREDGQGGNSPLHF.

The chain employs TRBV5-1 and TRBJ2-3, with 9 bases lining up with TRBD1. This CDR3 region has 15 residues. With 1 base clipped from V and 3 bases from J, the junction kept 3 bases outside the gene matches. The germline V gene has CDR1 SGHRS and CDR2 YFSETQ. This CDR3 reads CASSLSGTGTDTQYF. The CDR3 nucleotides read TGCGCCAGCAGCTTGTCGGGGACAGGGACAGATACGCAGTATTTT.

The CDR3 DNA is TGTGCCAGCAGCGTAGAGGACAGGGGAACCAATGAGCAGTTCTTC. The encoded protein is CASSVEDRGTNEQFF. V usage is TRBV9 and J usage is TRBJ2-1, with 9 bases fitting TRBD1. J gave up 6 bases and V 0 bases, and 4 bases lay outside the gene matches. Looked up from germline, CDR1 is SGDLS and CDR2 is YYNGEE. The CDR3 contains 15 residues.